The next 12 T cell receptor beta chains were all read from a single sample in a study of T cell repertoires in cytomegalovirus infection. TCRdb used MiXCR to reprocess the reads, holding one entry per CDR3 protein. This table has around 900,000 distinct CDR3 sequences, around a third appearing once. These receptors' targets are unknown. Sample: cultured CD8+ T cells from PBMCs, taken from culture after CMV antigen stimulation. All receptors derive from a human donor in good health (CMV status not recorded). Some clones in this sample may be carry-over from other donors' samples.

This clonotype was observed at least ten times. The chain recombines TRBV7-6 with TRBJ2-5, with D perhaps matching TRBD2 (5 bases). This CDR3 comprises 14 residues. V was pared by 2 bases and J by 5 bases, with 12 bases between. CDR1 and CDR2 from the germline V gene are SGHVS and FNYEAQ. The CDR3 sequence is CASSLSVRAETQYF. The CDR3 DNA reads TGTGCCAGCAGCTTATCTGTGAGGGCGGAGACCCAGTACTTC.

The rearrangement links TRBV7-6 to TRBJ2-3, with 7 bases fitting TRBD2. The CDR3 length is 14 residues. V lost 5 bases to trimming and J lost 4 bases; unmatched junction nucleotides: 6. Germline V gene data show CDR1 as SGHVS and CDR2 as FNYEAQ. This CDR3 reads CASSQTTSADTQYF. The CDR3 region has the DNA TGTGCCAGCAGCCAAACTACTAGCGCAGATACGCAGTATTTT.

The genes are TRBV6-1 and TRBJ2-1; D possibly corresponds to TRBD1 (6 bases). The V end was cut by 7 bases, the J end by 5 bases, with 12 bases between. The CDR3 covers 13 residues. The germline CDR1 and CDR2 sequences are MNHNS and SASEGT. CDR3 amino acids: CASTLNRDNEQFF. In DNA, the CDR3 is TGTGCCAGCACCTTAAACAGGGACAATGAGCAGTTCTTC.

At least ten counts were recorded for this clonotype. The rearrangement links TRBV7-2 to TRBJ2-1; TRBD2 matches at 8 bases. The germline V gene encodes CDR1 SGHTA and CDR2 FQGNSA. V lost 3 bases, J lost 4 bases, and 14 bases stayed unmatched. There are 18 residues in the CDR3. CDR3: CASSLRRGEGYRYNEQFF. DNA for the CDR3: TGTGCCAGCAGCTTGCGGCGGGGGGAAGGATATCGATACAATGAGCAGTTCTTC.

At least ten counts were recorded for this clonotype. The CDR3 is CASSLHVGDSLDEKLFF. CDR3 DNA sequence: TGTGCCAGCAGCCTGCACGTTGGGGACAGCCTAGATGAAAAACTGTTTTTT. The chain carries TRBV7-9 and TRBJ1-4; 7 bases match TRBD1. The CDR3 sequence is 17 residues long. V was clipped by 5 bases and J by 6 bases; unmatched bases: 15. Looked up from germline, CDR1 is SEHNR and CDR2 is FQNEAQ (reference sequence).

This clonotype has more than one count but fewer than ten. The chain uses TRBV6-1 and TRBJ2-3; no definite D call. The CDR3 runs 18 residues. CDR1 is MNHNS, CDR2 SASEGT, per germline. Trimming removed 7 bases at V and 2 bases at J, with 25 bases between. The CDR3: CASNLLSGFPTFTDTQYF. For the CDR3, the DNA is TGTGCCAGCAATCTACTATCCGGATTTCCTACGTTCACAGATACGCAGTATTTT.

The chain joins TRBV25-1 to TRBJ2-7; perhaps D is TRBD1 or TRBD2 (5 bases each). V lost 5 bases to trimming and J lost 2 bases, with 10 bases between them. CDR1 and CDR2 from the germline V gene are MGHDK and SYGVNS. The CDR3 is 13 amino acids. DNA of the CDR3: TGTGCCAGCAGTTTTAAGGGACCCTACGAGCAGTACTTC. Its translation: CASSFKGPYEQYF.

The chain links TRBV28 to TRBJ2-2; D gene unclear. The germline gives CDR1 MDHEN, CDR2 SYDVKM. V shed 3 bases and J shed 1 base, with 18 bases lying between them. This CDR3 has 18 amino acids. The DNA of the CDR3 is TGTGCCAGCAGTTTTCCGCCCCCGGAACGGCTGAACACCGGGGAGCTGTTTTTT. It encodes CASSFPPPERLNTGELFF.

This clonotype came up a few times. The chain recombines TRBV7-8 with TRBJ1-1; tentatively, D is TRBD1 (5 bases). Germline CDR1 and CDR2: SGHVS and FQNEAQ. This CDR3 has 15 amino acids. Deletions cut 5 bases from V and 4 bases from J, with 17 bases between. CDR3 amino acids: CASSLIKGLGTEAFF. CDR3 DNA sequence: TGTGCCAGCAGCCTAATTAAGGGGCTTGGCACTGAAGCTTTCTTT.

This clonotype came up many times. The gene calls are TRBV6-1 and TRBJ2-7; the D is unclear. With 1 base removed from V and 2 bases from J, the gap between germline ends came to 12 bases. The CDR3 has 15 amino acids. Germline V lookup: CDR1 MNHNS, CDR2 SASEGT. The chain's CDR3 is CASSEDRRYAYEQYF. DNA for the CDR3: TGTGCCAGCAGTGAAGATCGGCGATACGCCTACGAGCAGTACTTC.

This clonotype was counted a few times. The CDR3 DNA follows: TGCGCCAGCAGCCAAGTATCTGGACAGGGCGGCTACACCTTC. Translating gives CASSQVSGQGGYTF. The rearrangement joins TRBV4-1 to TRBJ1-2; the match to TRBD1 covers 8 bases. V shed 1 base, J shed 8 bases, and the junction held 6 bases outside the gene matches. The CDR3 is made up of 14 amino acids. Germline loops: CDR1 MGHRA, CDR2 YSYEKL.

There are a few counts of this clonotype. The chain recombines TRBV12-3 or TRBV12-4 with TRBJ1-1; D is uncertain. Deletions cut 6 bases from V and 5 bases from J, with 16 bases between. There are 14 residues in the CDR3. The CDR3 nucleotides read TGTGCCAGCAGCCGTGAAGACCGGTGGACTGAAGCTTTCTTT. Its translation is CASSREDRWTEAFF.